This T cell receptor (beta chain) derives from a study of T cell repertoires in cytomegalovirus infection. Regarding the study as a whole: In two of eight donors, the top clonotype was HLA-C-restricted CMV-specific.

Concerning this clonotype: What it binds is unknown.

Germline-derived CDR1 and CDR2 are SGHRS and YFSETQ. The CDR3 has 15 residues. Trimming left V 0 bases short and J 2 bases short, with 10 bases between. From the reads, TCRdb called clonotypes with MiXCR, one entry per CDR3 protein. The data show under 800,000 distinct CDR3 sequences, with approximately 25% seen just once and approximately 8.2% held by the top ten. Material: CD8+ T cells from PBMCs. This receptor was identified in a human donor in good health (CMV status not recorded). Some clones in this sample may be carry-over from other donors' samples. The rearrangement links TRBV5-1 to TRBJ2-3; no clear D. The CDR3 sequence is CASSLAYSFTDTQYF. CDR3 sequence (DNA): TGCGCCAGCAGCTTGGCCTACAGCTTCACAGATACGCAGTATTTT.